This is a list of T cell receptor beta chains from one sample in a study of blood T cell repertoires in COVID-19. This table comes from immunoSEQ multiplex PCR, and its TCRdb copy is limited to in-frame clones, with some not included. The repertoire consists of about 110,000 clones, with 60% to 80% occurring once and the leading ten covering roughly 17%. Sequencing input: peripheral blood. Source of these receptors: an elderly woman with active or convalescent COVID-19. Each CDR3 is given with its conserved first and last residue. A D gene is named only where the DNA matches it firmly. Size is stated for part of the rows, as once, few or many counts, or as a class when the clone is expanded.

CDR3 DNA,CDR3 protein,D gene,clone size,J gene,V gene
TGTGCCAGCGGCAGACTAGCGGGAGAGACCCAGTACTTC,CASGRLAGETQYF,TRBD2,.,TRBJ2-5,TRBV5-6
TGTGCCAGCAGCTCCTACAAGAACAGGGAGCAGTACTTC,CASSSYKNREQYF,.,.,TRBJ2-7,TRBV7-9
TGCAGTGCTAGTCATGTAGTGAACACTGAAGCTTTCTTT,CSASHVVNTEAFF,.,.,TRBJ1-1,TRBV20-1
TGTGCCAGCAGCCCTAGCCGGGAGAAAACTTACGAGCAGTACTTC,CASSPSREKTYEQYF,.,few,TRBJ2-7,TRBV7-2
TGTGCCAGCAGTGAGAGATATCAGCCCCAGCATTTT,CASSERYQPQHF,.,few,TRBJ1-5,TRBV2
TGTGCCAGCAGCCAATCCGGGGCCTACGAGCAGTACTTC,CASSQSGAYEQYF,.,.,TRBJ2-7,TRBV3-1/TRBV3-2
TGCAGCGTCCCGACAATACCCTCTACTGGGGCCAACGTCCTGACTTTC,CSVPTIPSTGANVLTF,.,.,TRBJ2-6,TRBV29-1
TGTGCCAGCAGCCGGGACAGGGTTTTTAGTGGCTACACCTTC,CASSRDRVFSGYTF,TRBD1,.,TRBJ1-2,TRBV7-9
TGTGCCAGTAGTATGACTAGCGGGGGGTCCTACGAGCAGTACTTC,CASSMTSGGSYEQYF,TRBD2,.,TRBJ2-7,TRBV19
TGTGCCAGCAGTTACACGGCGGGAACCACCTACGAGCAGTACTTC,CASSYTAGTTYEQYF,.,.,TRBJ2-7,TRBV6-2/TRBV6-3
TGTGCCAGCAGCCATATCCAAGAGACCCAGTACTTC,CASSHIQETQYF,.,.,TRBJ2-5,TRBV3-1/TRBV3-2
TGCAGTGCTAGTTACGATTGGCCAGGGACAAACACTGAAGCTTTCTTT,CSASYDWPGTNTEAFF,.,.,TRBJ1-1,TRBV20-1
TGTGCCAGCAGCGATCGCCGGAGGGGTGATCAGCCCCAGCATTTT,CASSDRRRGDQPQHF,.,.,TRBJ1-5,TRBV5-6
TGTGCCTGGAAAAATCCGGGACTCCTTTTTTACGAGCAGTACTTC,CAWKNPGLLFYEQYF,.,.,TRBJ2-7,TRBV30
TGTGCCAGCAGTTCCGGGACAGGGGTTTTGTTTCGGTTCTTC,CASSSGTGVLFRFF,TRBD1,.,TRBJ2-1,TRBV28
TGTGCCAGCAGGGACAGGGGAATGGTTGGAGATACGCAGTATTTT,CASRDRGMVGDTQYF,TRBD1,.,TRBJ2-3,TRBV6-5
TGTGCCAGCAGCCTGGGACAGGGGACTTTCTATGGCTACACCTTC,CASSLGQGTFYGYTF,TRBD1,.,TRBJ1-2,TRBV7-9
TGTGCCAGCAACCTACGCGGGATTCCCACCGGGGAGCTGTTTTTT,CASNLRGIPTGELFF,.,.,TRBJ2-2,TRBV3-1/TRBV3-2
TGTGCCTGGAGTATCCTGTTCTCTAACGAGCAGTACTTC,CAWSILFSNEQYF,.,.,TRBJ2-7,TRBV30
TGTGCCAGCTCACAGATTGGGGGGTCGCAGCCGAGGAACACTGAAGCTTTCTTT,CASSQIGGSQPRNTEAFF,.,.,TRBJ1-1,TRBV18
TGTGCCAGTAGTATAAGAGGGATTAACTATGGCTACACCTTC,CASSIRGINYGYTF,.,.,TRBJ1-2,TRBV19
TGTGCCAGCAGTGAAAGGGTAGCGGGAGGTGACAAAAACATTCAGTACTTC,CASSERVAGGDKNIQYF,TRBD2,.,TRBJ2-4,TRBV2
TGTGCCACCAGTGAGGCGGGGGGCGCGAGCCAGCCCCAGCATTTT,CATSEAGGASQPQHF,.,.,TRBJ1-5,TRBV24-1
TGTGCCAGCAGCCAAATGGGAGGGGGGAATGAGCAGTTCTTC,CASSQMGGGNEQFF,.,few,TRBJ2-1,TRBV3-1/TRBV3-2
TGTGCCAGCAGCCGAGACAGGAACACTGAAGCTTTCTTT,CASSRDRNTEAFF,.,.,TRBJ1-1,TRBV9
TGTGCCAGCAGGCGCCTAGCGGGAGATAACGGGGAGCTGTTTTTT,CASRRLAGDNGELFF,TRBD2,.,TRBJ2-2,TRBV27
TGTGCCACCAGAGGTCAGGGTGCAGCAGATACGCAGTATTTT,CATRGQGAADTQYF,.,.,TRBJ2-3,TRBV24-1
TGTGCCAGCAGCCAAAATCGGGACAGGAAAAGGTACGAGCAGTACTTC,CASSQNRDRKRYEQYF,TRBD1,few,TRBJ2-7,TRBV3-1/TRBV3-2
TGTGCTAGTGGTCCGGGACTAGCGGGATGGGATGAGCAGTTCTTC,CASGPGLAGWDEQFF,TRBD2,.,TRBJ2-1,TRBV12-5
TGTGCCAGCAGTGAAGCGAAGGGGGCGCTTTTTGAGGGAATCGAGAATGAGCAGTTCTTC,CASSEAKGALFEGIENEQFF,TRBD1,.,TRBJ2-1,TRBV2
TGTGCCAGCAGCTTGGGCCCCCCTAGGAGTCTGGCGCAGTATTTT,CASSLGPPRSLAQYF,.,.,TRBJ2-3,TRBV5-4
TGTGCCACCAGTGATGTAGCGGGTTTCCAAGAGACCCAGTACTTC,CATSDVAGFQETQYF,TRBD2,once,TRBJ2-5,TRBV24-1
TGTGCCAGCAGCTTATCCCCACTCGTCGTGGGGGGACGTGGGGATACGCAGTATTTT,CASSLSPLVVGGRGDTQYF,.,.,TRBJ2-3,TRBV7-9
TGTGCCAGCACGACCTCAGGGGCGTTCACAGATACGCAGTATTTT,CASTTSGAFTDTQYF,.,.,TRBJ2-3,TRBV6-5
TGTGCCAGCAGCTTAGTTTCAGGGAACTATGGCTACACCTTC,CASSLVSGNYGYTF,.,.,TRBJ1-2,TRBV7-2
TGCGCCAGCAGCCACGGGACAGCGCTTGGTAATTCACCCCTCCACTTT,CASSHGTALGNSPLHF,TRBD1,.,TRBJ1-6,TRBV5-1
TGTGCCAGCAGTGGACTCAGCGGGAGGGCCCCTCAGTACTTC,CASSGLSGRAPQYF,TRBD2,.,TRBJ2-7,TRBV2
TGTGCCAGCAGCATCCAGGGGGCCCTGAACACTGAAGCTTTCTTT,CASSIQGALNTEAFF,TRBD1,.,TRBJ1-1,TRBV11-2
TGTGCCAGCAGTTTCCACGGGGACAGAGAAGCTTTCTTT,CASSFHGDREAFF,TRBD1,.,TRBJ1-1,TRBV28
TGTGCCAGCAGTTCACCCGGGTCCCAAAAGCCCAATGAGCAGTTCTTC,CASSSPGSQKPNEQFF,.,.,TRBJ2-1,TRBV7-9
TGCGCCAGCAGCTTCGACGGGTTTTACTATGGCTACACCTTC,CASSFDGFYYGYTF,.,.,TRBJ1-2,TRBV5-1
TGTGCCAGCAGCTCCTCGGTCACAGATACGCAGTATTTT,CASSSSVTDTQYF,.,.,TRBJ2-3,TRBV11-3
TGTGCCAGCAGCCCCGGGACAGGGAGTCCCGATGAGCAGTTCTTC,CASSPGTGSPDEQFF,TRBD1,.,TRBJ2-1,TRBV7-3
TGTGCCAGCAGCTTGCGGGACAGGGTTCGCTACACCTTC,CASSLRDRVRYTF,TRBD1,.,TRBJ1-2,TRBV5-6
TGTGCCAGCAGTTACTCGAGCAGGAAGAACACCGGGGAGCTGTTTTTT,CASSYSSRKNTGELFF,.,.,TRBJ2-2,TRBV6-2/TRBV6-3
TGTGCCAGCAGCTCCCAACCGACAGATGAAAAACTGTTTTTT,CASSSQPTDEKLFF,.,.,TRBJ1-4,TRBV7-8
TGTGCCAGCAGTCCAGGGTCCCGGCATGGCTACACCTTC,CASSPGSRHGYTF,.,.,TRBJ1-2,TRBV5-6
TGTGCCAGCAGCTCACGTCCTAGCGGGAGCTCCTACAATGAGCAGTTCTTC,CASSSRPSGSSYNEQFF,TRBD2,.,TRBJ2-1,TRBV7-2
TGTGCCAGCAGTTTTCGGAGGAACACTGAAGCTTTCTTT,CASSFRRNTEAFF,.,.,TRBJ1-1,TRBV12-3/TRBV12-4
TGTGCCAGCAGCAAAAGTGGACGGACAGGAGGGGAGACCCAGTACTTC,CASSKSGRTGGETQYF,.,.,TRBJ2-5,TRBV5-4
TGCGCCAGCAGCTTAGGGGGAATCAGTGAGCAGTTCTTC,CASSLGGISEQFF,.,.,TRBJ2-1,TRBV5-1
TGTGCCAGCAGCCCGTGGGCCTTCTCCGGAAACACCATATATTTT,CASSPWAFSGNTIYF,.,.,TRBJ1-3,TRBV7-9
TGTGCCAGTAGTTTGCAGGGAGGCTATGGCTACACCTTC,CASSLQGGYGYTF,.,.,TRBJ1-2,TRBV19